The 8 T cell receptor beta chains reported below all come from one sample, sequenced in a study of breast tumors, draining lymph nodes, adjacent tissues. Breast cancer patients provided tissue from their axillary draining lymph nodes. TCRdb redid the calling of the multiplex PCR reads with MiXCR, one entry per CDR3 protein. The sample records fewer than 150,000 distinct CDR3 sequences, 21% being singletons. The sequenced material came from axillary lymph node tissue. Receptors were obtained from a female donor with breast cancer. Some clones in this sample may be carry-over from other donors' samples.

This clonotype occurred many times. V gene TRBV5-4 combines with J gene TRBJ1-4, with D maybe TRBD1 (6 bases). Germline lookup yields CDR1 SGHNT and CDR2 YYREEE (reference sequence). Between the trimmed V and J ends, which lost 0 bases and 4 bases, there was a span of 7 bases. This CDR3 has 14 amino acids. The CDR3: CASSLDRVNEKLFF. The CDR3 DNA sequence: TGTGCCAGCAGCTTGGACAGGGTTAATGAAAAACTGTTTTTT. The whole variable domain, filled in from reference TRBV5-4 and TRBJ1-4, reads ETGVTQSPTHLIKTRGQQVTLRCSSQSGHNTVSWYQQALGQGPQFIFQYYREEENGRGNFPPRFSGLQFPNYSSELNVNALELDDSALYLCASSLDRVNEKLFFGSGTQLSVL.

Many counts were recorded for this clonotype. The V gene is TRBV6-1, the J gene TRBJ2-1, with 9 bases fitting TRBD1. The germline gives CDR1 MNHNS, CDR2 SASEGT. J was trimmed by 5 bases and V by 5 bases; bases with no gene match: 7. This CDR3 spans 15 amino acids. CDR3 region: CASSIADRGNNEQFF. CDR3 bases: TGTGCCAGCAGTATCGCGGACAGGGGCAACAATGAGCAGTTCTTC.

As regards this clonotype: Being one base from a much bigger clone, this may be a read error. This chain links TRBV6-1 with TRBJ2-3; 11 nucleotides line up with TRBD2. V was pared by 0 bases and J by 4 bases, with 12 bases of the junction left unmatched. The germline V gene has CDR1 MNHNS and CDR2 SASEGT. The CDR3 totals 19 residues. The CDR3 DNA reads TGTGCCAGCAGTGAAGCGAGACTAGCGGGGATAGGCGGGGCAGATACGCAGTATTTT. It is translated as CASSEARLAGIGGADTQYF.

On this clonotype itself: A much bigger clone sits one base away, suggesting this may be a read error. The J gene is TRBJ1-3, the V gene TRBV5-1; D gene ambiguous. Germline V gene lookup returns CDR1 SGHRS and CDR2 YFSETQ. This CDR3 contains 15 residues. CDR3 sequence: CASSLQAGHGNTLYF. Here the CDR3 DNA reads TGCGCCAGCAGCTTGCAAGCTGGGCACGGAAACACCTTATATTTT.

This sequence joins TRBV19 and TRBJ1-2; 8 positions match TRBD1. V shed 1 base, J shed 2 bases, and the junction held 3 bases outside the gene matches. From germline, CDR1 is LNHDA and CDR2 SQIVND (reference sequence). This CDR3 is built from 15 residues. The CDR3 protein is CASSIGQGTNYGYTF. The DNA of the CDR3 is TGTGCCAGTAGTATAGGACAGGGGACGAACTATGGCTACACCTTC.

This clonotype was picked up many times. The CDR3 DNA follows: TGTGCCAGTAGGACGACAGGGAGCAATCAGCCCCAGCATTTT. Translation: CASRTTGSNQPQHF. The chain recombines TRBV19 with TRBJ1-5; the match to TRBD1 covers 7 bases. The CDR3 has 14 amino acids. The germline gives CDR1 LNHDA, CDR2 SQIVND (reference sequence). With 6 bases clipped from V and 1 base from J, the junction kept 3 bases outside the gene matches. Using reference TRBV19 and TRBJ1-5 for the parts outside the CDR3, the full variable domain is DGGITQSPKYLFRKEGQNVTLSCEQNLNHDAMYWYRQDPGQGLRLIYYSQIVNDFQKGDIAEGYSVSREKKESFPLTVTSAQKNPTAFYLCASRTTGSNQPQHFGDGTRLSIL.

This clonotype was recorded many times. This rearrangement joins TRBV19 to TRBJ2-5; 7 positions match TRBD2. The CDR3 covers 14 residues. CDR1 LNHDA and CDR2 SQIVND come from the germline V gene (reference sequence). V shed 3 bases, J shed 2 bases, and the junction held 3 bases outside the gene matches. The CDR3: CASSIGLDQETQYF. CDR3 nucleotide sequence: TGTGCCAGTAGTATTGGACTAGATCAAGAGACCCAGTACTTC.

This clonotype came up a few times. The chain has TRBV28 and TRBJ2-3; 7 bases match TRBD1. Germline V gene data show CDR1 as MDHEN and CDR2 as SYDVKM. V gave up 6 bases and J gave up 2 bases; unmatched junction bases: 11. This CDR3 is built from 16 residues. The CDR3 protein is CASRSFRQGSTDTQYF. CDR3 DNA sequence: TGTGCCAGCAGAAGTTTCCGACAGGGATCCACAGATACGCAGTATTTT.